One and the same sample provided the 6 T cell receptor beta chains below, sequenced in a study of monozygotic twins with inflammatory bowel disease. Reanalyzing the 5' RACE reads, TCRdb keeps one entry per CDR3 protein, without DNA. In all, the sample yields fewer than 450,000 distinct CDR3 sequences. Material: blood. Receptors originate from a human donor with ulcerative colitis or Crohn's disease, or a healthy co-twin of an affected twin (not recorded which).

This chain connects TRBV18 to TRBJ2-3; TCRdb's D call of TRBD1 is untestable without DNA. Germline V lookup: CDR1 KGHSH, CDR2 LQKENI. The length of the CDR3 is 14 residues. CDR3 protein: CASSPRQPADTQYF.

The chain links TRBV7-2 to TRBJ2-7. In germline, CDR1 is SGHTA, CDR2 FQGNSA. This CDR3 comprises 14 residues. The CDR3: CASSLSWTSYEQYF.

The chain uses TRBV7-8 and TRBJ1-2. Germline values: CDR1 SGHVS, CDR2 FQNEAQ. The length of the CDR3 is 14 residues. The CDR3 loop is CASSLAGGTYGYTF.

The genes are TRBV5-6 and TRBJ2-7. This CDR3 comprises 12 residues. Germline V gene sequence: CDR1 SGHDT, CDR2 YYEEEE. The CDR3 loop is CASSQHLYEQYF.

The chain recombines TRBV7-9 with TRBJ1-6; TCRdb indicates TRBD1, and absent DNA this call remains unverified. The germline CDR1 and CDR2 sequences are SEHNR and FQNEAQ (reference sequence). The CDR3 contains 15 residues. CDR3 sequence: CASSERTGSLSPLHF.

This clonotype ranks as medium-sized in terms of frequency. The chain joins TRBV7-2 to TRBJ2-7. There are 12 residues in the CDR3. Germline CDR1 SGHTA, CDR2 FQGNSA. This chain's CDR3 is CASSLVGYEQYF.